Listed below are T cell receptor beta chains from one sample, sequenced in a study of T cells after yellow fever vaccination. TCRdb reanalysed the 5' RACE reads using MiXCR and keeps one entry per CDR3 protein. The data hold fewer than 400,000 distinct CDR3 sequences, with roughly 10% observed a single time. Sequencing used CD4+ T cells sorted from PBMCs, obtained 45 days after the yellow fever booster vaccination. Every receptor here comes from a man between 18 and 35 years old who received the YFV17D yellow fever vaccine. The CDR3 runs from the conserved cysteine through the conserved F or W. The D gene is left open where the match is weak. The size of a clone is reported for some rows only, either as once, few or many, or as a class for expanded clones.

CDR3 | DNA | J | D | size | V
CASSPQAPPGNTIYF | TGTGCCAGCTCACCACAGGCCCCACCTGGAAACACCATATATTTT | TRBJ1-3 | NA | few | TRBV18
CASSHQSSGANVLTF | TGCGCCAGCAGCCATCAGTCCTCTGGGGCCAACGTCCTGACTTTC | TRBJ2-6 | NA | few | TRBV4-3
CASSWGSGNIQYF | TGCGCCAGCAGCTGGGGGTCAGGAAACATTCAGTACTTC | TRBJ2-4 | NA | NA | TRBV5-1
CAISLETEIQYF | TGTGCCATCAGCCTAGAGACGGAGATCCAGTACTTC | TRBJ2-5 | NA | NA | TRBV10-3
CASSQTGGRVTEAFF | TGTGCCAGCAGCCAGACAGGGGGGCGGGTCACTGAAGCTTTCTTT | TRBJ1-1 | TRBD1 | NA | TRBV3-1
CSARAGQGYNEQFF | TGCAGTGCTAGAGCGGGACAGGGTTACAATGAGCAGTTCTTC | TRBJ2-1 | TRBD1 | NA | TRBV20-1
CASSYLAGDEGGELFF | TGTGCCAGCAGCTACCTAGCGGGGGATGAGGGCGGGGAGCTGTTTTTT | TRBJ2-2 | TRBD2 | few | TRBV7-3
CASSLAGGWSYNEQFF | TGTGCCAGCAGCTTGGCGGGGGGCTGGTCCTACAATGAGCAGTTCTTC | TRBJ2-1 | NA | few | TRBV5-4
CASSPDSPGRGYNEQFF | TGTGCCAGCAGCCCCGACTCACCCGGTAGGGGATACAATGAGCAGTTCTTC | TRBJ2-1 | NA | few | TRBV12-3/TRBV12-4
CSARDPLAGASTDTQYF | TGCAGTGCTAGAGATCCACTAGCGGGGGCTAGCACAGATACGCAGTATTTT | TRBJ2-3 | TRBD2 | NA | TRBV20-1